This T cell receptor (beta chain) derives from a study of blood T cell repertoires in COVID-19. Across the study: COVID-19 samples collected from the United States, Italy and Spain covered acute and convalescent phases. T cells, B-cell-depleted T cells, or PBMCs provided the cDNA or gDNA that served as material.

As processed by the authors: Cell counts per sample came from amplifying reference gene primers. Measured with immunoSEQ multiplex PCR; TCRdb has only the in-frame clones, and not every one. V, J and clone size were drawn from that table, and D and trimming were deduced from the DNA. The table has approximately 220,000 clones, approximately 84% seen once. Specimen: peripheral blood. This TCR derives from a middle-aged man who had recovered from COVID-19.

This CDR3 reads CASSLRDSQAYEQYF. In nucleotides, the CDR3 is TGCGCCAGCAGCCTGAGAGATTCACAGGCCTACGAGCAGTACTTC. The J gene is TRBJ2-7, the V gene TRBV5-1; D is possibly TRBD1 (5 bases). Germline loops: CDR1 SGHRS, CDR2 YFSETQ. The CDR3 has 15 amino acids. V gave up 4 bases and J gave up 2 bases, with 16 bases separating them. The full variable domain, completed using reference TRBV5-1 and TRBJ2-7, is KAGVTQTPRYLIKTRGQQVTLSCSPISGHRSVSWYQQTPGQGLQFLFEYFSETQRNKGNFPGRFSGRQFSNSRSEMNVSTLELGDSALYLCASSLRDSQAYEQYFGPGTRLTVT.